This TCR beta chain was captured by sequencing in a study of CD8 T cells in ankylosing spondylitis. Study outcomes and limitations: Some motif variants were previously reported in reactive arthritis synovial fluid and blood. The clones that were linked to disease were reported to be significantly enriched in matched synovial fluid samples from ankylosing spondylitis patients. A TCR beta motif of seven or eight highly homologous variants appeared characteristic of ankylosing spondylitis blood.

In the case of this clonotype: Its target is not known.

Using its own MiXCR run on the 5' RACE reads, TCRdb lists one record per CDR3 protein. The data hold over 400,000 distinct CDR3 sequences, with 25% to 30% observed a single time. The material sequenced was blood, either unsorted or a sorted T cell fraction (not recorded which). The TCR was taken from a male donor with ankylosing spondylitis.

CDR3 sequence (DNA): TGTGCCAATCAGGCGAAGGGGGCCTATGGCTACACCTTC. Translation gives CANQAKGAYGYTF. The chain carries TRBV6-1 and TRBJ1-2; 7 bases match TRBD1. From germline, CDR1 is MNHNS and CDR2 SASEGT. Trimming at V came to 10 bases and at J to 4 bases, leaving 9 bases not matched to a gene. The length of the CDR3 is 13 residues.